This entry features one T cell receptor beta chain sequence. TCRdb keeps only in-frame clones here, not all; method: immunoSEQ multiplex PCR. The sample consists of about 280,000 clones, less than 90% of them appearing once. While infection was still active, Seattle patients were enrolled and then followed longitudinally. This entry is derived from a study of blood T cell repertoires in COVID-19. CDR1 and CDR2 from the germline V gene are SGHVS and FQNEAQ. V dropped 2 bases and J dropped 7 bases, with 9 bases sitting between them. The CDR3 is made up of 12 amino acids. V usage is TRBV7-8 and J usage is TRBJ2-7; D is perhaps TRBD2 (5 bases). Sequenced material: peripheral blood. The clonotype was recovered from a woman aged 70 to 79 with COVID-19, enrolled during active disease. CDR3: CASSLRGNEQYF. CDR3 coding DNA: TGTGCCAGCAGCTTACGAGGGAATGAGCAGTACTTC.